This T cell receptor (beta chain) is from a study of CD8+CD57+ T cells in acquired aplastic anemia. Genomic DNA, the template, was used for profiling of the TCR beta VDJ and CDR3. TCRdb independently ran MiXCR on the reads; one entry per CDR3 protein. The sample lists around 200,000 distinct CDR3 sequences, roughly 50% occurring once. CD8+CD57+ cell expansion had been shown by flow cytometry in patients chosen for sequencing. Trimming removed 5 bases from V and 3 bases from J, with 9 bases in between. Germline lookup yields CDR1 KGHDR and CDR2 SFDVKD. The CDR3 spans 13 residues. What was sequenced was sorted CD4+, CD8+, or CD8+CD57+ T cells (not recorded which) from PBMCs. The source of this sequence is a human donor with aplastic anemia. The chain links TRBV24-1 to TRBJ1-2, with D tentatively TRBD1 (5 bases). Written as DNA, the CDR3 is TGTGCCACCAGTGCGAAGGGACACTATGGCTACACCTTC. Translated, it gives CATSAKGHYGYTF.